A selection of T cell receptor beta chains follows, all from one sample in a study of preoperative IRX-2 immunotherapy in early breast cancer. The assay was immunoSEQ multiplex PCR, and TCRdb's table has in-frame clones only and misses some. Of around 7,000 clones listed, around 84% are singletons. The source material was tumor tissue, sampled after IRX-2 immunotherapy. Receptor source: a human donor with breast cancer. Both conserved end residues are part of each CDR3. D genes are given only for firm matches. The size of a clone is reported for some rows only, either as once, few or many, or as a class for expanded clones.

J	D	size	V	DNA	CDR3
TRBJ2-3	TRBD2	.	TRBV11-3	TGTGCCAGCAGCTTAGAGCGGGGGGGCCCTACGCAGTATTTT	CASSLERGGPTQYF
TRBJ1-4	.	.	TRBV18	TGTGCCAGCTCACCGGCCCTATCTAAGGAAAAACTGTTTTTT	CASSPALSKEKLFF
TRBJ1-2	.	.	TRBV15	TGTGCCACCAGCAGAGATCCTACCGGTTCTGGTGGCTACACCTTC	CATSRDPTGSGGYTF
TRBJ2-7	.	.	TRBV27	TGTGCCAGCAGTTTACTCAGGGGCGAGCAGTACTTC	CASSLLRGEQYF
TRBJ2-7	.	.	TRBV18	TGTGCCAGCTCACCTTCTACAGGGAAAAACGAGCAGTACTTC	CASSPSTGKNEQYF
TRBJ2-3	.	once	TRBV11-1	TGTGCCAGCAGCTTGGACAGACCCACAGATACGCAGTATTTT	CASSLDRPTDTQYF
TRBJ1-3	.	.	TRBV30	TGTGCCTGGAGTGTACAGGCTGGAAATACCATATATTTT	CAWSVQAGNTIYF
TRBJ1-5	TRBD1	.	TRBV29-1	TGCAGCGTGGCCACAGGGGTGGGGAATCAGCCCCAGCATTTT	CSVATGVGNQPQHF
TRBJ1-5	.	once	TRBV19	TGTGCCAGTAGTATGACAGATTATAGCAATCAGCCCCAGCATTTT	CASSMTDYSNQPQHF
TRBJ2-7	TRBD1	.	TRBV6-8	TGTGCCAGCAGCCCCAGGAAACCGACAGGGGACGAGCAGTACTTC	CASSPRKPTGDEQYF
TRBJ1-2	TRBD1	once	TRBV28	TGTGCCAGCAGTTTACCCGGGACAGACTATGGCTACACCTTC	CASSLPGTDYGYTF
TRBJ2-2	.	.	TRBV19	TGTGCCAGTAGTCCACACACCGGCGGGGCCGGGGAGCTGTTTTTT	CASSPHTGGAGELFF
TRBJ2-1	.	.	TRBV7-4	TGTGCCAGCAGCTTGGCCGGGTCTACAGGTCAAAATGAGCAGTTCTTC	CASSLAGSTGQNEQFF
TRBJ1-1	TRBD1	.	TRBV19	TGTGCCAGTACTTCTCTAGCGGGGACAGCGAACACTGAAGCTTTCTTT	CASTSLAGTANTEAFF
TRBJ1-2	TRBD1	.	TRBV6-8	TGTGCCAGCAGTCCCCAGGGGGCAAACTATGGCTACACCTTC	CASSPQGANYGYTF